This T cell receptor (beta chain) appears in the sequencing data of a study of cytomegalovirus exposure and HLA in healthy donors. Points from the study as a whole: Later on, an analysis tied 15,000 to 20,000 TCR beta sequences to HLA alleles at 0.05 false discovery rate.

This CDR3 is built from 16 residues. Germline CDR1 reads KGHSH; CDR2 reads LQKENI. The V end lost 4 bases, the J end lost 5 bases, and 17 bases lay between the germline ends. It was with 60 Vbeta and 13 Jbeta primers that the PCR ran. The protocol was immunoSEQ multiplex PCR, while the TCRdb copy is restricted to in-frame clones and leaves out a portion. The table includes 250,000 to 350,000 clones, about nine tenths detected once. Concerning this clone itself: Its antigen is currently unknown.

This clonotype was obtained from a man aged 35-49 years in good health and CMV-seropositive. The chain links TRBV18 to TRBJ2-2; D may be TRBD2 (6 bases). Material for sequencing was PBMCs. CDR3 in DNA: TGTGCCAGCTCACGAGCGCCGGAGGGCCGAACCGGGGAGCTGTTTTTT. Its translation: CASSRAPEGRTGELFF.